This T cell receptor (beta chain) was captured by sequencing in a study of cytomegalovirus exposure and HLA in healthy donors. Study outcomes and limitations: There were reportedly fewer N-insertions in an Asian-associated ancestry cluster than the approximately 630-donor mean, in a later analysis. Most CMV-associated TCR beta chains appeared HLA-restricted in a later analysis. As a later analysis showed, a missense DCLRE1C variant was linked to trimming of TCR beta V- and J-genes. In terms of immune exposure information, only CMV serostatus was available.

With regard to this clone: What it binds is not known.

With 4 bases clipped from V and 2 bases from J, the junction kept 9 bases outside the gene matches. Germline CDR1 reads SGHRS; CDR2 reads YFSETQ. CDR3 size: 17 residues. The PCR employed 60 Vbeta primers together with 13 Jbeta primers. Assay: immunoSEQ multiplex PCR; the TCRdb copy retains only in-frame clones and omits some. This sample carries around 140,000 clones, with 2.2% going to the ten biggest clones. The sequence was collected from a woman aged 18-29 years in good health and CMV-seronegative. Sequenced: PBMCs. The chain is built from TRBV5-1 and TRBJ2-5; 12 bases map to TRBD2. CDR3 DNA: TGCGCCAGCAGCCTCCCCGGGACTAGCGGGTCTCAAGAGACCCAGTACTTC. This codes for CASSLPGTSGSQETQYF.